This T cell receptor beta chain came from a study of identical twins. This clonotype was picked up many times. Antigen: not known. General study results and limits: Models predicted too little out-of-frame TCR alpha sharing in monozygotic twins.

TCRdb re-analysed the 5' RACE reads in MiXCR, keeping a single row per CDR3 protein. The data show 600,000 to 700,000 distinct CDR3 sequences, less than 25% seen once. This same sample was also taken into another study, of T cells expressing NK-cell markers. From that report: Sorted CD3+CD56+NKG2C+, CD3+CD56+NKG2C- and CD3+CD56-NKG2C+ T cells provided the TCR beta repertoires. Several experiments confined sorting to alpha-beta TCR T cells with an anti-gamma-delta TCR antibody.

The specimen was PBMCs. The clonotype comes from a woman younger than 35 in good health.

The CDR3 DNA sequence: TGTGCCAGCAGCTTGGGCGACTTGGGGCGAGTTCGGCAGTTCTTC. It translates to CASSLGDLGRVRQFF. The chain uses TRBV5-6 and TRBJ2-1; D perhaps matches TRBD1 (5 bases). The ends were cut back, 0 bases at V and 12 bases at J, with 19 bases in the middle. The CDR3 contains 15 residues. The V gene's germline CDR1 is SGHDT and CDR2 YYEEEE.